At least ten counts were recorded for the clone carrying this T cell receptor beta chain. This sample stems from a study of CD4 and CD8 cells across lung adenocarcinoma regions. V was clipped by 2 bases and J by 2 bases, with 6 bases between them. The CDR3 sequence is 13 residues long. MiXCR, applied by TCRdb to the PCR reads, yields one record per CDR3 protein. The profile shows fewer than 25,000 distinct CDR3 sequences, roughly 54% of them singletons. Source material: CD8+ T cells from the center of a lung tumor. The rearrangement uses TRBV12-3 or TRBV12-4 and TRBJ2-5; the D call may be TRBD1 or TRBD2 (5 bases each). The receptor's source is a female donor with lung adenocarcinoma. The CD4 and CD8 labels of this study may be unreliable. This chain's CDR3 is CASSLWGQETQYF. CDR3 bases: TGTGCCAGCAGTTTATGGGGGCAAGAGACCCAGTACTTC.